The entry that follows covers one T cell receptor beta chain sequence. What it recognizes is unknown. The sample originates from a study of shared clonotypes between healthy human individuals. Study-wide context: Each donor's CD4 naive and CD4 memory cells filled three plates apiece, CD8 naive two, and CD8 memory one.

In the authors' methods: ImmunoSEQ gave junction-only sequences without quality scores, so filtering differed. The data were produced by immunoSEQ multiplex PCR, yet TCRdb's version contains in-frame clones alone and is incomplete. V, J and clone size were drawn from that table, and D and trimming were deduced from the DNA. In the table there are around 550,000 clones, approximately 96% of which are singletons. The naive CD8 subset, CD45RO-negative cells positively selected for CCR7, excluded terminally differentiated effector memory CD45RA+ cells. Study-level points and caveats: Rarefaction showed that sequencing of sorted subsets was incomplete (despite large depth). Clonotype sharing among donors likely depends on sequencing depth.

Trimming cost V 5 bases and J 5 bases, with 16 bases left between them. CDR1 and CDR2 from the germline V gene are PRHDT and FYEKMQ (reference sequence). This CDR3 contains 14 residues. The sequenced material came from naive CD8+ T cells sorted from blood. The receptor comes from a woman under 40 in good health. This chain links TRBV13 with TRBJ2-7; D is unclear. CDR3 bases: TGTGCCAGCAGCCCATCGGTTGGGTTCGACGAGCAGTACTTC. This sequence encodes CASSPSVGFDEQYF.